A selection of T cell receptor beta chains follows, all from one sample in a study of Ad26.COV2.S vaccination and SARS-CoV-2 variants. TCRdb's table, derived via immunoSEQ multiplex PCR, lists solely in-frame clones and lacks some. In the table there are about 400,000 clones, around nine tenths of which are singletons. The specimen comprised peripheral blood, sampled in a trial of Ad26.COV2.S vaccine versus placebo. These TCRs come from a person between 18 and 65 years old who received the Ad26.COV2.S COVID-19 vaccine or a placebo. Both conserved end residues are part of each CDR3. A D gene is named only where the DNA matches it firmly. Size tells how often a clone was seen (once, few, many) or the class of an expanded clone, and some rows leave it out.

TRBJ2-1 | - | - | TRBV7-5 | TGTGCCAGAAGCTTAGAGTTTGGACTAGCGGGAATCCTAAGCTCCTACAATGAGCAGTTCTTC | CARSLEFGLAGILSSYNEQFF
TRBJ2-3 | - | TRBD2 | TRBV3-1/TRBV3-2 | TGTGCCAGCAGCCCGGGACTAGCGCGCACAGATACGCAGTATTTT | CASSPGLARTDTQYF
TRBJ2-3 | - | TRBD1 | TRBV4-1 | TGCGCCAGCAGCCATCAGTGGACAGGGTCGAGCACAGATACGCAGTATTTT | CASSHQWTGSSTDTQYF
TRBJ2-1 | - | TRBD2 | TRBV10-1 | TGCGCCAGCAGTGCCCGGGGACTAGCGGGAGACCATGAGCAGTTCTTC | CASSARGLAGDHEQFF
TRBJ1-2 | - | - | TRBV30 | TGTGCCTGTCTTCCCTCGGGGCAGAACATCTATGGCTACACCTTC | CACLPSGQNIYGYTF
TRBJ1-4 | - | TRBD1 | TRBV27 | TGTGCCAGCGTAATTGGATTTCAGGGGGTTGGGGAAAAACTGTTTTTT | CASVIGFQGVGEKLFF
TRBJ2-3 | once | - | TRBV10-3 | TGTGCCATCAGTGAGTCCACAGATACGCAGTATTTT | CAISESTDTQYF
TRBJ1-1 | once | - | TRBV5-1 | TGCGCCAGCAGCTTGGCCCTAAGGAGGGACACTGAAGCTTTCTTT | CASSLALRRDTEAFF
TRBJ2-1 | - | TRBD2 | TRBV15 | TGTGCCACCAGCGGTCGACTAGCGGGAGATGAGCAGTTCTTC | CATSGRLAGDEQFF
TRBJ2-2 | few | TRBD2 | TRBV18 | TGTGCCAGCCCCCGAGGCGGACTAGCGGACCAACCTTCGAACACCGGGGAGCTGTTTTTT | CASPRGGLADQPSNTGELFF
TRBJ2-1 | - | - | TRBV11-2 | TGTGCCAGCAGCTCGACTAGGGCCTACAATGAGCAGTTCTTC | CASSSTRAYNEQFF
TRBJ2-7 | - | - | TRBV5-4 | TGTGCCAGCAGCAGTGGAAACGGAGGGCGCCCCTACGAGCAGTACTTC | CASSSGNGGRPYEQYF
TRBJ1-2 | few | - | TRBV18 | TGTGCCAGCTCAAGCAGCCAGACACTTACGGGTTATGGCTACACCTTC | CASSSSQTLTGYGYTF
TRBJ2-2 | - | - | TRBV6-4 | TGTGCCAGCAGTGACTCTGGAGGCACCGGGGAGCTGTTTTTT | CASSDSGGTGELFF
TRBJ1-6 | once | - | TRBV3-1/TRBV3-2 | TGTGCCAGCAGCCAGTCAGGCGCCGAGGTTTCACCCCTCCACTTT | CASSQSGAEVSPLHF
TRBJ2-3 | - | TRBD2 | TRBV9 | TGTGCCAGCAGCCCGGGGACTAGCCCTGACACAGATACGCAGTATTTT | CASSPGTSPDTDTQYF
TRBJ2-7 | - | - | TRBV19 | TGTGCCAGTAGTAGTCGACTACCTTCCTACGAGCAGTACTTC | CASSSRLPSYEQYF
TRBJ1-1 | - | - | TRBV6-5 | TGTGCCAGCAACTTCAAAATTAACACTGAAGCTTTCTTT | CASNFKINTEAFF
TRBJ2-2 | - | - | TRBV4-1 | TGCGCCAGCAGCCAAGATGGGGGTATCGACACCGGGGAGCTGTTTTTT | CASSQDGGIDTGELFF
TRBJ2-7 | - | TRBD1 | TRBV19 | TGTGCCAGTAGTAGAGGACAGGGCTACGAGCAGTACTTC | CASSRGQGYEQYF
TRBJ1-5 | - | - | TRBV6-1 | TGTGCCAGCAGTGAAGCCGGACAGTTTAGCAATCAGCCCCAGCATTTT | CASSEAGQFSNQPQHF
TRBJ2-3 | - | - | TRBV7-3 | TGTGCCAGCAGCTTAACGTTACAGGGAACGCAGTATTTT | CASSLTLQGTQYF
TRBJ2-7 | - | TRBD1 | TRBV27 | TGTGCCAGCAGTATCGGGACAGGGTCCTACGAGCAGTACTTC | CASSIGTGSYEQYF
TRBJ2-7 | - | - | TRBV6-5 | TGTGCCAGCAGTTTAACAACAGGGAATGGATTGGACGAGCAGTACTTC | CASSLTTGNGLDEQYF
TRBJ1-1 | - | - | TRBV27 | TGTGCCAGCAGGGTTGGGGGGATGAACACTGAAGCTTTCTTT | CASRVGGMNTEAFF
TRBJ2-7 | - | TRBD2 | TRBV7-2 | TGTGCCAGCAGCACCACTAGCGGAGACGAGCAGTACTTC | CASSTTSGDEQYF
TRBJ1-1 | - | - | TRBV28 | TGTGCCAGCAGCCCCTACCCACAGGGTTTGGCGGGCACTGAAGCTTTCTTT | CASSPYPQGLAGTEAFF
TRBJ2-1 | - | TRBD2 | TRBV10-3 | TGTGCCATCAGTGCCGGAATGGGACTAGCGGGAGTGGGGCAGTTCTTC | CAISAGMGLAGVGQFF
TRBJ2-3 | - | - | TRBV5-6 | TGTGCCAGCAGCTTCCCTCCGGGAAGCACAGATACGCAGTATTTT | CASSFPPGSTDTQYF
TRBJ2-2 | - | - | TRBV11-3 | TGTGCCAGCAGCTTAGGTGTGGGATCCGGGGAGCTGTTTTTT | CASSLGVGSGELFF
TRBJ1-1 | - | - | TRBV5-6 | TGTGCCAGCAGCTTAGATTCGTACGCCAGAGACCCTGAAGCTTTCTTT | CASSLDSYARDPEAFF
TRBJ2-7 | - | TRBD2 | TRBV4-3 | TGCGCCAGCAGCCAAGTTGGGACTAGCGTCGACGAGCAGTACTTC | CASSQVGTSVDEQYF
TRBJ2-1 | - | TRBD2 | TRBV7-2 | TGTGCCAGCAGCTCCTGGACTAGCGGGAGCAATGAGCAGTTCTTC | CASSSWTSGSNEQFF
TRBJ1-2 | once | TRBD1 | TRBV6-5 | TGTGCCAGCAGTTACTCGGACAGGGGGAAAGGAGGTGGCTACACCTTC | CASSYSDRGKGGGYTF
TRBJ2-2 | few | - | TRBV7-3 | TGTGCCAGCAGCTTAGCGGCCGGGGAGCTGTTTTTT | CASSLAAGELFF
TRBJ1-1 | once | - | TRBV11-2 | TGTGCCAGCAGCGCACTAATGAACACTGAAGCTTTCTTT | CASSALMNTEAFF
TRBJ2-7 | - | TRBD2 | TRBV6-6 | TGTGCCAGCAGACAACCCACTAGCGGGGCAGCCTACGAGCAGTACTTC | CASRQPTSGAAYEQYF
TRBJ2-7 | once | - | TRBV3-1/TRBV3-2 | TGTGCCAGCACCGGGGGGCCATACGAGCAGTACTTC | CASTGGPYEQYF
TRBJ1-6 | - | TRBD1 | TRBV28 | TGTGCCGCGGGACAGAGAGGTTCACCCCTCCACTTT | CAAGQRGSPLHF
TRBJ2-1 | - | - | TRBV20-1 | TGCAGTGCTAGAGGTTACAATGAGCAGTTCTTC | CSARGYNEQFF
TRBJ2-7 | few | - | TRBV5-5 | TGTGCCAGCAGCCCGTCGGCCTTCTACGAGCAGTACTTC | CASSPSAFYEQYF
TRBJ2-1 | - | TRBD1 | TRBV30 | TGTGCCTGGAGTGGGGACAGCTACAATGAGCAGTTCTTC | CAWSGDSYNEQFF
TRBJ2-3 | - | - | TRBV5-6 | TGTGCCAGCAGCTTCGGGACGGGCACAGATACGCAGTATTTT | CASSFGTGTDTQYF
TRBJ1-1 | - | TRBD1 | TRBV28 | TGTGCCAGCACCTTAGGAGGGGGCGCCACGAACACTGAAGCTTTCTTT | CASTLGGGATNTEAFF
TRBJ2-3 | once | TRBD2 | TRBV11-3 | TGTGCCAGCAGCTTAGGGGCTAGCGGGATCGTTGACACAGATACGCAGTATTTT | CASSLGASGIVDTDTQYF
TRBJ2-1 | - | - | TRBV12-3/TRBV12-4 | TGTGCCAGCAGTTTGTCGGGTATCAATGAGCAGTTCTTC | CASSLSGINEQFF
TRBJ2-5 | - | TRBD2 | TRBV12-5 | TGTGCTAGTGGTCCCCCTAAAGCGGGAGTGGCGGTGGAGACCCAGTACTTC | CASGPPKAGVAVETQYF
TRBJ2-3 | - | - | TRBV5-1 | TGCGCCAGCACGGAGGGAGGAAGCACAGATACGCAGTATTTT | CASTEGGSTDTQYF